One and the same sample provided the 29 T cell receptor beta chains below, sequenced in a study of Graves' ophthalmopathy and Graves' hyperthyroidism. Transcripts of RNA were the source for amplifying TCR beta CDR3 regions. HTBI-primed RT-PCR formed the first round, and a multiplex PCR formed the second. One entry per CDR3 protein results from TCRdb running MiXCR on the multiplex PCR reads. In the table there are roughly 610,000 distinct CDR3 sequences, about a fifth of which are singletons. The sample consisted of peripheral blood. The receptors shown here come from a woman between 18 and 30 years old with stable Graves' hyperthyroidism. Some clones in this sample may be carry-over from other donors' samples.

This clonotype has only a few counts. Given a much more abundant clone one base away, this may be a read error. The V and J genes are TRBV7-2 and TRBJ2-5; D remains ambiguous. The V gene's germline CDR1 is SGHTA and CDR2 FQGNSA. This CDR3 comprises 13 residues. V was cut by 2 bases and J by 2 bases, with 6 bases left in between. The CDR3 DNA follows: TGTGCCAGCAGCTTAAGTATGCAAGAGACCCAGTACTTC. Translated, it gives CASSLSMQETQYF.

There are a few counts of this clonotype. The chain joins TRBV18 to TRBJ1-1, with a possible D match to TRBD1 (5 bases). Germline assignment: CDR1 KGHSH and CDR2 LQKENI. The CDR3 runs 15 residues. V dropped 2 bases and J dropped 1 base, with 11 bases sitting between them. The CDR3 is CASSPTGPQNTEAFF. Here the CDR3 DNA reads TGTGCCAGCTCACCAACGGGACCGCAGAACACTGAAGCTTTCTTT.

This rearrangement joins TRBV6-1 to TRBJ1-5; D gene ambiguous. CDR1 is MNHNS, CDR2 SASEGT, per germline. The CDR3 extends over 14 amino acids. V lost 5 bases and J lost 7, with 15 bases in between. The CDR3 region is CASSQSPTVQPQHF. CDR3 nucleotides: TGTGCCAGCAGTCAGTCCCCTACAGTACAGCCCCAGCATTTT.

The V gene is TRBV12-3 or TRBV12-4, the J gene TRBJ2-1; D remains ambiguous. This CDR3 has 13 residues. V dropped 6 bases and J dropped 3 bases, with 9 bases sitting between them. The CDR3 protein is CASSPVGYNEQFF. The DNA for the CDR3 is TGTGCCAGCAGCCCCGTGGGCTACAATGAGCAGTTCTTC.

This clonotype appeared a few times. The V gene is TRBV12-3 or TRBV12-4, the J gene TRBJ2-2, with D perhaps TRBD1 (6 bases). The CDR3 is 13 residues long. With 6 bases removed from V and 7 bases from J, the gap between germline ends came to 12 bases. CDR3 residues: CASSVPRGGELFF. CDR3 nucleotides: TGTGCCAGCAGCGTTCCCAGGGGCGGGGAGCTGTTTTTT.

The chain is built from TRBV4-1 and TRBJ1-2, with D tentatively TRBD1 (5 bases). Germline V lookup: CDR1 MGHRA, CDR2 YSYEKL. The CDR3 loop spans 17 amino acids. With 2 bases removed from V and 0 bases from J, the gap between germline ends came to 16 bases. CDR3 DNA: TGCGCCAGCAGCCAACCTTTCTACGACAGAGCTAACTATGGCTACACCTTC. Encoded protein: CASSQPFYDRANYGYTF.

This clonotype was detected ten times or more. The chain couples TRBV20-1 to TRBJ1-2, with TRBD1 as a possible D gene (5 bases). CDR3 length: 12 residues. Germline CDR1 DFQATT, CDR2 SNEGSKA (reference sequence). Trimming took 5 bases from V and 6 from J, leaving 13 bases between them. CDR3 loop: CSAESGGDGYTF. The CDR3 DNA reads TGCAGTGCTGAATCCGGGGGGGATGGCTACACCTTC.

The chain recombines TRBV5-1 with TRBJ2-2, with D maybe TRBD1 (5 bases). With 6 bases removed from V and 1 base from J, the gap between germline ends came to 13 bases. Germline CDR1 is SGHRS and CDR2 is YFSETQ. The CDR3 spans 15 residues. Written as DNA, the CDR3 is TGCGCCAGCAAGGACATCCGAAGGAACACCGGGGAGCTGTTTTTT. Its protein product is CASKDIRRNTGELFF.

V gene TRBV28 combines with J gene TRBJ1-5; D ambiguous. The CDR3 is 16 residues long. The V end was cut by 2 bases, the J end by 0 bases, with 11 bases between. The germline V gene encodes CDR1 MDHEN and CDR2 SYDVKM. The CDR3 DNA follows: TGTGCCAGCAGTTTAAGCCCGACCTATAGCAATCAGCCCCAGCATTTT. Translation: CASSLSPTYSNQPQHF.

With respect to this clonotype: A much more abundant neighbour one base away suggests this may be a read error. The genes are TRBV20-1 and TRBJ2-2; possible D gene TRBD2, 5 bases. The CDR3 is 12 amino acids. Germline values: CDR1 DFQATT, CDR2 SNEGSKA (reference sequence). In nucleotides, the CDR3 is TGCAGTGGGACTTTGAACACCGGGGAGCTGTGTTTT. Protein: CSGTLNTGELCF.

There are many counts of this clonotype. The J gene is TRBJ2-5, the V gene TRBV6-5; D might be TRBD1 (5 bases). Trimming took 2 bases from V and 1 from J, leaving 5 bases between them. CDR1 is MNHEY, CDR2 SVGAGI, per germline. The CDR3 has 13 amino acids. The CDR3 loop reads CASSYDSQETQYF. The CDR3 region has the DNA TGTGCCAGCAGTTACGACAGCCAAGAGACCCAGTACTTC.

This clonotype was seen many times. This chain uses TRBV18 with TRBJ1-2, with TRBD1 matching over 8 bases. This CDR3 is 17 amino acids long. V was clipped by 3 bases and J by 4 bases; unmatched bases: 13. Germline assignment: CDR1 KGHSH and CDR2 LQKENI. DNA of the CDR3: TGTGCCAGCTCACCGTCGACAGGGGAGTTAGGAAGCTATGGCTACACCTTC. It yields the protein CASSPSTGELGSYGYTF.

The CDR3 is CASSRSGTSGDRETQYF. CDR3 in DNA: TGTGCCAGCAGTCGCTCCGGGACTAGCGGCGATAGGGAGACCCAGTACTTC. The gene calls are TRBV12-3 or TRBV12-4 and TRBJ2-5; TRBD2 matches at 11 bases. With V trimmed by 5 bases and J by 5 bases, 13 bases remained unmatched. The CDR3 consists of 17 residues.

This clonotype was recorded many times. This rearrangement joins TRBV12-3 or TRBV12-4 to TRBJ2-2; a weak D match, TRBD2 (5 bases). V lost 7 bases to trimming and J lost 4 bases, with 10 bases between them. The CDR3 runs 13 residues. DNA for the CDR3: TGTGCCAGCACCTGGGCGGGCACCGGGGAGCTGTTTTTT. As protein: CASTWAGTGELFF.

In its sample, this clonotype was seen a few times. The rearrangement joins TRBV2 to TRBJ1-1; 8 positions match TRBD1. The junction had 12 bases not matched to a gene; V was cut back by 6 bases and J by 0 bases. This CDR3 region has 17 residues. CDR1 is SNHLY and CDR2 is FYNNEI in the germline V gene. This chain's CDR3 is CASRERPGTGMNTEAFF. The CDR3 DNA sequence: TGTGCCAGCAGAGAACGTCCCGGGACAGGTATGAACACTGAAGCTTTCTTT.

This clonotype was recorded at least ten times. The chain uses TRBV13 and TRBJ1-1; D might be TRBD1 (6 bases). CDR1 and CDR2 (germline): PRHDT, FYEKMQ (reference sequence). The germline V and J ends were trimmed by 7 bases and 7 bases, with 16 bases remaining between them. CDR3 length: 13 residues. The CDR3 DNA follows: TGTGCCAGCAACGTAAGGGGGTCCGTTGAAGCTTTCTTT. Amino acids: CASNVRGSVEAFF. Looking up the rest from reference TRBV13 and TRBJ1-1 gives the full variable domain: AAGVIQSPRHLIKEKRETATLKCYPIPRHDTVYWYQQGPGQDPQFLISFYEKMQSDKGSIPDRFSAQQFSDYHSELNMSSLELGDSALYFCASNVRGSVEAFFGQGTRLTVV.

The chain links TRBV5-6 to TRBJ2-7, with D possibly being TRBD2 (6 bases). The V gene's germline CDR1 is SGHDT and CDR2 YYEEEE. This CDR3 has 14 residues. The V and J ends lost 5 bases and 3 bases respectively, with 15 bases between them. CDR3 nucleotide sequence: TGTGCCAGCAGAGGGGTCGGGAGCGTCTACGAGCAGTACTTC. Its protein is CASRGVGSVYEQYF.

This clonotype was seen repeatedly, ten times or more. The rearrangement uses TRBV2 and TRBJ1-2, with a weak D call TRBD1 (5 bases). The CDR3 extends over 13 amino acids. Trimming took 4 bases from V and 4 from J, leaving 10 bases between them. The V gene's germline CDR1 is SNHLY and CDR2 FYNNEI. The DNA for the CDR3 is TGTGCCAGCAGTGGGGACGGGCCCTATGGCTACACCTTC. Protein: CASSGDGPYGYTF.

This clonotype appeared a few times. The CDR3 spells CASSEGFGTSGTYTGELFF. CDR3 DNA sequence: TGTGCCAGCAGTGAAGGTTTCGGGACTAGCGGGACTTACACCGGGGAGCTGTTTTTT. The J gene is TRBJ2-2, the V gene TRBV2; 13 bases match TRBD2. Trimming took 1 base from V and 3 from J; bases not matched to a gene: 8. CDR1 is SNHLY, CDR2 FYNNEI, per germline. This CDR3 has 19 amino acids.

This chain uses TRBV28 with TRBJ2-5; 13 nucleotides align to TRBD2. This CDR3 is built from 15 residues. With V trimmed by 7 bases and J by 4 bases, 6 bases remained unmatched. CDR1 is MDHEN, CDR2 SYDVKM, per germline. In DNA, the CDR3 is TGTGCCAGCACCTCGTGGACTAGCGGGGGAGAGACCCAGTACTTC. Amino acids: CASTSWTSGGETQYF.

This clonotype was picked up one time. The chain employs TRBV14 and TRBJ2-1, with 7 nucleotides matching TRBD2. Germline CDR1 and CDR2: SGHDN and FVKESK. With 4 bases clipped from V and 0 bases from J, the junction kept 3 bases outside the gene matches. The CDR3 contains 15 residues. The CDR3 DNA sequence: TGTGCCAGCAGCCCGCGGGAGCCCTCCTACAATGAGCAGTTCTTC. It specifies CASSPREPSYNEQFF.

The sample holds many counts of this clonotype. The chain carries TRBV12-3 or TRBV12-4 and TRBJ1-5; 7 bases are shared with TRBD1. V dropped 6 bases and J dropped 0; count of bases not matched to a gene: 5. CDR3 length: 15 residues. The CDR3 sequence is CASSAGTASNQPQHF. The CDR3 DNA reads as TGTGCCAGCAGCGCCGGGACAGCTAGCAATCAGCCCCAGCATTTT.

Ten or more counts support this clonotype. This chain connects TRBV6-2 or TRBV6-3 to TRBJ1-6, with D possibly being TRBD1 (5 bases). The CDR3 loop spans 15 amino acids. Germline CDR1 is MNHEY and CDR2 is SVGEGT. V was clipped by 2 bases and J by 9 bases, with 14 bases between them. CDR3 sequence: CASSYGGGTTSPLHF. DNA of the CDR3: TGTGCCAGCAGTTACGGCGGGGGGACTACTTCACCCCTCCACTTT.

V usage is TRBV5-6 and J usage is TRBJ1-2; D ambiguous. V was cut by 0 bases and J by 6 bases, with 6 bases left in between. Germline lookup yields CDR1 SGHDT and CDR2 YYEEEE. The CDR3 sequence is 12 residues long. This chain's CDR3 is CASSLVVNGYTF. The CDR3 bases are TGTGCCAGCAGCTTGGTGGTAAATGGCTACACCTTC.

CDR3 DNA sequence: TGTGCCTGGAGTCCGGGACAGGGGCGGGCCCTCCACTTT. Protein: CAWSPGQGRALHF. The chain is built from TRBV30 and TRBJ1-6; 10 nucleotides agree with TRBD1. Germline V gene lookup returns CDR1 GTSNPN and CDR2 SVGIG (reference sequence). V shed 2 bases and J 14 bases; nucleotides not matched to a gene: 6. The CDR3 length is 13 residues.

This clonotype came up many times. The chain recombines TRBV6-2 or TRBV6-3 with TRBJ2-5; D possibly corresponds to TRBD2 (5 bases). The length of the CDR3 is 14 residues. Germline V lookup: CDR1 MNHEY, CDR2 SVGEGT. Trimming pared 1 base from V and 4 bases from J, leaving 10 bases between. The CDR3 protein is CASSYFTRRETQYF. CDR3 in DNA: TGTGCCAGCAGTTACTTCACTAGGCGAGAGACCCAGTACTTC.

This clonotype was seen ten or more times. The DNA of the CDR3 is TGTGCCAGTAGTACAACAGGCTCTTCCTACGAGCAGTACTTC. Translation: CASSTTGSSYEQYF. The chain uses TRBV19 and TRBJ2-7, with D maybe TRBD1 (5 bases). CDR3 length equals 14 residues. With 4 bases removed from V and 1 base from J, the gap between germline ends came to 11 bases. Germline V gives CDR1 LNHDA, CDR2 SQIVND (reference sequence).

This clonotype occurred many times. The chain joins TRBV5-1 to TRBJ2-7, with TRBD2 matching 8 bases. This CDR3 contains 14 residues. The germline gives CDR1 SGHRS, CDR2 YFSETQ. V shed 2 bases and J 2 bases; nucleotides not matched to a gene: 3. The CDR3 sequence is CASSFNSGTYEQYF. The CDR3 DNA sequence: TGCGCCAGCAGCTTTAATAGCGGGACCTACGAGCAGTACTTC.

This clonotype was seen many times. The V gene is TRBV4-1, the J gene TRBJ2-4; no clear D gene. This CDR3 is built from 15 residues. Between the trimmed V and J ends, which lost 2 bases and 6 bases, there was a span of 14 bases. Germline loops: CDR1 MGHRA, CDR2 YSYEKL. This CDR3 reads CASSQMTAQRNIQYF. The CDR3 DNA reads TGCGCCAGCAGCCAAATGACGGCCCAGCGAAACATTCAGTACTTC.